The following is a T cell receptor (beta chain) sequence with its context. Clones were sequenced by immunoSEQ multiplex PCR, and TCRdb holds only the in-frame ones, with some missing. The data contain approximately 70,000 clones, about 91% of them singletons. The V end was cut by 5 bases, the J end by 8 bases, with 7 bases between. Germline V gives CDR1 SGHVS, CDR2 FQNEAQ. The CDR3 runs 11 residues. This sample is part of a study of OX40 agonist ivuxolimab in advanced cancers. The rearrangement uses TRBV7-8 and TRBJ2-1; D not resolved. The sequence came from an adult with an advanced solid tumor such as melanoma, head and neck, liver or kidney cancer. This material consisted of CD4+ or CD8+ T cells sorted from blood, taken in a trial of the OX40 agonist ivuxolimab. CDR3 coding DNA: TGTGCCAGCAGCAACCGGGATGAGCAGTTCTTC. Protein sequence: CASSNRDEQFF.